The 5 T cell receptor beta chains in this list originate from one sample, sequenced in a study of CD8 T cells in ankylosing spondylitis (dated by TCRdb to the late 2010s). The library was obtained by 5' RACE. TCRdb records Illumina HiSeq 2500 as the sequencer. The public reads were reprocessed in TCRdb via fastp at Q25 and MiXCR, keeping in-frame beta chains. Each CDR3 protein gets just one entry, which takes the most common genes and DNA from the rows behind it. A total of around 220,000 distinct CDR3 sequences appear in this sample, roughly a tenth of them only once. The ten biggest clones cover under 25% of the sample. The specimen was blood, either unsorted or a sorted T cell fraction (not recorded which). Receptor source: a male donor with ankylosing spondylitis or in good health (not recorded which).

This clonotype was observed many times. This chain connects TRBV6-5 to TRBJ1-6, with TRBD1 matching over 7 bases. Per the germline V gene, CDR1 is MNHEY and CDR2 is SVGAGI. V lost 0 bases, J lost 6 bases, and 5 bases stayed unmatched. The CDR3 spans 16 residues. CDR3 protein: CASSYSRDSTNSPLHF. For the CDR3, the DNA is TGTGCCAGCAGTTACTCTAGGGACAGCACTAATTCACCCCTCCACTTT.

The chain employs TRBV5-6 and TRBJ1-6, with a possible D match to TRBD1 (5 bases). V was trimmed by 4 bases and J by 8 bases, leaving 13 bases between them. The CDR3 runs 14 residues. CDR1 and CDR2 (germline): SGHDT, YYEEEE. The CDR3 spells CASSGGAPDSPLHF. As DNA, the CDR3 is TGTGCCAGCAGCGGCGGGGCACCCGATTCACCCCTCCACTTT. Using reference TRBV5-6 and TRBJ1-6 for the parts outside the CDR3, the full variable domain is DAGVTQSPTHLIKTRGQQVTLRCSPKSGHDTVSWYQQALGQGPQFIFQYYEEEERQRGNFPDRFSGHQFPNYSSELNVNALLLGDSALYLCASSGGAPDSPLHFGNGTRLTVT.

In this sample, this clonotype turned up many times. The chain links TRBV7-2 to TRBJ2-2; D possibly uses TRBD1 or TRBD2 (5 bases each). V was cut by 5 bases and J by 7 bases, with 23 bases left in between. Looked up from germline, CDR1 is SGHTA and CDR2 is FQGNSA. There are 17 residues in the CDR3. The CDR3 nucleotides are TGTGCCAGCAGCCCAAGCAACTCCGGGACCCGGGACGGGGAGCTGTTTTTT. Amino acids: CASSPSNSGTRDGELFF. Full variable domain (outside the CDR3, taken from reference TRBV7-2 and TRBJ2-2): GAGVSQSPSNKVTEKGKDVELRCDPISGHTALYWYRQSLGQGLEFLIYFQGNSAPDKSGLPSDRFSAERTGGSVSTLTIQRTQQEDSAVYLCASSPSNSGTRDGELFFGEGSRLTVL.

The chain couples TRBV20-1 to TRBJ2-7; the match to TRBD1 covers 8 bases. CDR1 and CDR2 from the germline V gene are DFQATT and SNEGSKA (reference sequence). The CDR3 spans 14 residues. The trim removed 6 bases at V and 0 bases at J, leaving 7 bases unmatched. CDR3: CSAPQGVLSYEQYF. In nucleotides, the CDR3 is TGCAGTGCGCCACAGGGGGTGCTCTCCTACGAGCAGTACTTC.

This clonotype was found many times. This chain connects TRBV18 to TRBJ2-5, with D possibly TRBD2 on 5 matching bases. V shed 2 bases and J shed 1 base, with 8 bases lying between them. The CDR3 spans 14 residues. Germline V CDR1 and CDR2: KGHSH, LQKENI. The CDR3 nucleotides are TGTGCCAGCTCACCAATGAGGGCCCAAGAGACCCAGTACTTC. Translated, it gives CASSPMRAQETQYF.